This T cell receptor (beta chain) was retrieved from a study of T cells in pancreatic ductal adenocarcinoma (dated by TCRdb to 2017 to 2019). Turning to the overall study: Seeking insight into the adaptive T-cell response that arises naturally, the researchers examined how many CD8+ T cells infiltrated tumors of resected pancreatic ductal adenocarcinoma, where they sat, and what features they had, alongside the same properties of suppressive cells.

Comments on this clone: Its antigen is still unknown. Base qualities are not recorded, but no much larger clone differs from it by a single base.

Selected pancreatic ductal adenocarcinoma patients had undergone surgery without neoadjuvant therapy. After peripheral blood was drawn into heparin tubes, PBMCs were separated on a histopaque density gradient and then cryopreserved in around 10% DMSO. Using the DNeasy Blood and Tissue Kit along with Proteinase K and RNase treatment, genomic DNA was extracted from over 5 PBMC specimens and about nine flash-frozen tumor specimens. Paper-wide results and their limitations: There was no significant difference in T-cell clonality between tumor and blood, where mean clonality was roughly 0.11 for tumors and roughly 0.068 for blood. Comparisons of clonality between tumor and blood may be biased toward lower diversity because tumors are enriched in CD45RO+ effector T cells rather than naive T cells. More total productive templates and around 7.2-fold more unique clonotypes were found in blood samples than in tumor samples. Since most pancreatic cancer patients present with inoperable disease, the resected cohort was skewed toward the minority of patients who had early-stage disease.

The CDR3 sequence holds 13 residues, the cysteine and phenylalanine included. The DNA shown is the 39-base CDR3, in frame from base 1. The germline V gene provides CDR1 SGHAT and CDR2 FQNNGV. V and J lose 4 bases and 6 bases, and a span of 13 bases separates them. The immunoSEQ hsTCRB kit was used to amplify TCR beta CDR3 regions from genomic DNA. High-throughput TRB CDR3 sequencing was performed on an Illumina HiSeq system. The authors' pipeline ran thus. The immunoSEQ software was used to analyze the sequencing reads, and any nonproductive sequences containing premature stops or frame-shifts were left out. To calculate repertoire clonality, Shannon entropy was normalized by log2 of the number of unique productive sequences, and that value was subtracted from one. TCRdb carries this immuneACCESS record with in-frame sequences only. Its versions omit some clonotypes, under half of them owing to an unresolved V gene in the studies checked, with the rest unexplained. Clonal size and the V and J genes are those of that table, whereas D and trimming came from the DNA. A total of about 30,000 clones appear in this sample, approximately 90% of them only once. Less than 2.5% of the sample rests with the top ten.

This receptor was obtained from a human donor with pancreatic ductal adenocarcinoma. Input material: PBMCs. Rearrangement joined TRBV11-2 to TRBJ2-7, with the identity of the D gene unclear. The CDR3 region: CASSSQNWGEQYF. The DNA reads TGTGCCAGCAGCTCCCAGAACTGGGGCGAGCAGTACTTC.